A selection of T cell receptor beta chains follows, all from one sample in a study of T cell changes during pregnancy in multiple sclerosis. Repertoires were generated with immunoSEQ multiplex PCR, while TCRdb's copy carries only in-frame clones and drops some. This sample has 35,000 to 45,000 clones; 70% to 90% occur once, and the top ten carry around 1%. The sequencing here drew on CD4+ T cells from peripheral blood mononuclear cells, taken after pregnancy. These receptors were obtained from a female donor with multiple sclerosis, enrolled in a pregnancy study. The CDR3 runs from the conserved cysteine through the conserved F or W. A D gene is named only where the DNA matches it firmly. Clone size appears in some rows only: once, few, many, or a class for an expanded clone.

TRBD1	TRBV6-6	TRBJ2-7	few	TGTGCCAGCAGTTACTCCGGGACAGGGCCCTACGAGCAGTACTTC	CASSYSGTGPYEQYF
TRBD1	TRBV13	TRBJ2-1	.	TGTGCCAGCAGCTCACCACAGGGGGCACCCTACAATGAGCAGTTCTTC	CASSSPQGAPYNEQFF
TRBD2	TRBV6-1	TRBJ2-1	.	TGTGCCAGCAGTGGGACTAGCGGGGGGGCCTACAATGAGCAGTTCTTC	CASSGTSGGAYNEQFF
TRBD2	TRBV29-1	TRBJ2-5	.	TGCAGCGGACGCGCCAGGAGCGGGGGCCCGTATCAAGAGACCCAGTACTTC	CSGRARSGGPYQETQYF
.	TRBV30	TRBJ1-4	.	TGTGCCTGGAGCCGGTTAGGGGGAACTAATGAAAAACTGTTTTTT	CAWSRLGGTNEKLFF
TRBD1	TRBV5-1	TRBJ2-6	once	TGCGCCAGCAGCCTATCCGGACAGGGGGGTGTTGGGGCCAACGTCCTGACTTTC	CASSLSGQGGVGANVLTF
TRBD2	TRBV6-5	TRBJ2-5	.	TGTGCCAGCAGTTACGGGGCGGGGGACCAAGAGACCCAGTACTTC	CASSYGAGDQETQYF
.	TRBV27	TRBJ2-5	.	TGTGCCAGCAGTAAAGGGACACACCAAGAGACCCAGTACTTC	CASSKGTHQETQYF
TRBD1	TRBV5-1	TRBJ1-2	.	TGCGCCAGCAGCTTGGACTACTGGACAGGTGGCTACACCTTC	CASSLDYWTGGYTF
.	TRBV5-1	TRBJ1-1	few	TGCGCCAGCAGCTTGGAACAGAACACTGAAGCTTTCTTT	CASSLEQNTEAFF
TRBD1	TRBV6-5	TRBJ2-1	few	TGTGCCAGCAGTTACAGGGGGCGCAATGAGCAGTTCTTC	CASSYRGRNEQFF
.	TRBV5-4	TRBJ1-2	.	TGTGCCAGCAGCATCCCACAGGGAGCTTATGGCTACACCTTC	CASSIPQGAYGYTF
TRBD2	TRBV5-1	TRBJ2-1	.	TGCGCCAGCAGCTTGTCGTACGGACTAGCGGGGGGGGATGAGCAGTTCTTC	CASSLSYGLAGGDEQFF
.	TRBV19	TRBJ1-2	.	TGTGCCAGTAGTGCCCGGACAGTAACAGGCTACACCTTC	CASSARTVTGYTF
TRBD1	TRBV27	TRBJ1-1	.	TGTGCCACCCACAGGGGGCGAAACACTGAAGCTTTCTTT	CATHRGRNTEAFF
.	TRBV6-1	TRBJ2-7	.	TGTGCCAGCACTTTCTCGGCCTACGAGCAGTACTTC	CASTFSAYEQYF
.	TRBV19	TRBJ2-7	.	TGTGCCAGTAACCCGGGGGAAGGGACCTTCTACGAGCAGTACTTC	CASNPGEGTFYEQYF
TRBD1	TRBV5-1	TRBJ2-2	.	TGCGCCAGCAGCGAGGACAGGGGAGTGAACACCGGGGAGCTGTTTTTT	CASSEDRGVNTGELFF
.	TRBV2	TRBJ2-7	few	TGTGCCAGCAAGAGGGGCAGGGAGGCCTACGAGCAGTACTTC	CASKRGREAYEQYF
TRBD1	TRBV2	TRBJ1-5	.	TGTGCCAGCAGTGAAGGGACAGGGTCACGACATCAGCCCCAGCATTTT	CASSEGTGSRHQPQHF
TRBD2	TRBV6-1	TRBJ2-3	.	TGTGCCAGCAGTCACGGGGGGACGCAGTATTTT	CASSHGGTQYF
.	TRBV29-1	TRBJ1-4	.	TGCAGCGTTGCACAGACCCTTAATGAAAAACTGTTTTTT	CSVAQTLNEKLFF
.	TRBV10-3	TRBJ2-2	.	TGTGCCACTGCGAACACCGGGGAGCTGTTTTTT	CATANTGELFF
TRBD1	TRBV9	TRBJ1-2	.	TGTGCCAGCAGCGTAGAGGTAGACAGGGGTGGAGGCTACACCTTC	CASSVEVDRGGGYTF
TRBD2	TRBV6-6	TRBJ2-1	.	TGTGCCAGCAGTTACGTAGCGGGGGGCGACAATGAGCAGTTCTTC	CASSYVAGGDNEQFF
.	TRBV6-5	TRBJ1-1	.	TGTGCCAGCAGTTTAGCGGAGAAGGCTGAAGCTTTCTTT	CASSLAEKAEAFF
TRBD2	TRBV5-1	TRBJ2-3	.	TGCGCCAGCAGCTTGAAATCCAGCGGGGGTACAGATACGCAGTATTTT	CASSLKSSGGTDTQYF
TRBD2	TRBV5-4	TRBJ2-5	.	TGTGCCAGCAGCCCCACGGGACTAGCCGAAGAGACCCAGTACTTC	CASSPTGLAEETQYF
TRBD1	TRBV28	TRBJ2-2	.	TGTGCCAGCCAGACTCCGGGACAGGGTTGGACCGGGGAGCTGTTTTTT	CASQTPGQGWTGELFF
TRBD1	TRBV5-4	TRBJ2-3	once	TGTGCCAGCAGCCCCGGACAGGGTGCAGATACGCAGTATTTT	CASSPGQGADTQYF